These 30 T cell receptor beta chains were all obtained from the same sample, sequenced in a study of T-cell memory formation after mild COVID-19. TCRdb processed the 5' RACE reads anew with MiXCR; each CDR3 protein has one entry. The sample holds 250,000 to 350,000 distinct CDR3 sequences; roughly 17% are singletons and the top ten take approximately 25%. Sequenced sample: PBMCs or a T cell subset sorted from them (not recorded which). The receptors derive from a man between 18 and 29 years old who had mild COVID-19 (a few samples of this study predate the infection). Cell type and time point are not known.

This clonotype showed up just a few times. The chain combines TRBV10-3 with TRBJ2-1; D may be TRBD2 (5 bases). CDR1 is ENHRY and CDR2 is SYGVKD in the germline V gene. Trimming removed 3 bases from V and 4 bases from J, with 16 bases in between. This CDR3 is 16 amino acids long. The DNA of the CDR3 is TGTGCCATCAGTGATTACGGGCCAACGGGGTACAATGAGCAGTTCTTC. Protein sequence: CAISDYGPTGYNEQFF.

V and J are TRBV5-1 and TRBJ1-1, with 8 bases that match TRBD1. J gave up 4 bases and V 1 base, and 6 bases lay outside the gene matches. The length of the CDR3 is 15 residues. The V gene's germline CDR1 is SGHRS and CDR2 YFSETQ. The CDR3, as DNA: TGCGCCAGCAGCTTGAGTGGTGACAGGGGCACTGAAGCTTTCTTT. It translates to CASSLSGDRGTEAFF.

The sample holds many counts of this clonotype. V and J are TRBV6-6 and TRBJ2-1; the match to TRBD2 covers 7 bases. J lost 6 bases, V lost 6 bases, and 5 bases had no gene match. Germline values: CDR1 MNHNY, CDR2 SVGAGI (reference sequence). The CDR3 contains 13 residues. The CDR3 loop is CASSPGLGNEQFF. The CDR3 DNA is TGTGCCAGCAGCCCTGGACTAGGCAATGAGCAGTTCTTC.

This sequence joins TRBV3-1 and TRBJ2-1; D is ambiguous. Germline CDR1 and CDR2: LGHDT and YNNKEL (reference sequence). The CDR3 extends over 17 amino acids. Deletions cut 4 bases from V and 0 bases from J, with 16 bases between. The CDR3 region is CASSLLLETASYNEQFF. The CDR3 bases are TGTGCCAGCAGCCTCCTCCTTGAGACGGCCTCCTACAATGAGCAGTTCTTC.

This chain uses TRBV28 with TRBJ1-2, with a tentative D call TRBD1 (5 bases). The V end was cut by 6 bases, the J end by 4 bases, with 18 bases between. Germline CDR1 reads MDHEN; CDR2 reads SYDVKM. CDR3 length equals 15 residues. The CDR3 protein is CASRGSGEYSYGYTF. CDR3 DNA sequence: TGTGCCAGCAGGGGCTCGGGGGAGTATAGCTATGGCTACACCTTC.

The V and J genes are TRBV10-1 and TRBJ2-1; 9 bases line up with TRBD1. Germline V gene data show CDR1 as WNHNN and CDR2 as SYGVQD (reference sequence). The CDR3 runs 14 residues. V trimming: 6 bases; J trimming: 4 bases; junction bases outside the gene matches: 4. This CDR3 reads CASSRQGDYNEQFF. In DNA form, the CDR3 reads TGCGCCAGCAGCCGACAGGGGGATTACAATGAGCAGTTCTTC.

The chain couples TRBV7-9 to TRBJ1-2, with 7 bases fitting TRBD1. The CDR3 extends over 13 amino acids. Germline CDR1 SEHNR, CDR2 FQNEAQ (reference sequence). Trimming removed 5 bases from V and 8 bases from J; junction bases left unmatched: 8. This CDR3 is CASSDGTGEGYTF. In DNA form, the CDR3 reads TGTGCCAGCAGCGACGGAACAGGGGAAGGCTACACCTTC.

This clonotype has at least ten counts. The chain carries TRBV5-1 and TRBJ1-2; the D is unclear. This CDR3 has 13 residues. CDR1 and CDR2 from the germline V gene are SGHRS and YFSETQ. Trimming shortened V by 0 bases and J by 2 bases, and 5 bases separated the two germline ends. DNA of the CDR3: TGCGCCAGCAGCTTGGGGAGGAACTATGGCTACACCTTC. Amino acids: CASSLGRNYGYTF.

This clonotype was seen more than once but under ten times. For the CDR3, the DNA is TGCGCCAGCAGCCATGCGGGCAGTCCGACGGAGGAGCAGTACTTC. It is translated as CASSHAGSPTEEQYF. The chain links TRBV5-1 to TRBJ2-7; a possible D gene is TRBD2 (5 bases). Trimming stripped 4 bases from V and 7 bases from J, with 21 bases between. Germline loops: CDR1 SGHRS, CDR2 YFSETQ. The CDR3 is 15 residues long.

On this clonotype: Sequence at one end of the junction differs from germline and may be a read error. This chain uses TRBV7-9 with TRBJ1-2, with D possibly being TRBD1 (6 bases). The germline CDR1 and CDR2 sequences are SEHNR and FQNEAQ (reference sequence). The CDR3 loop spans 13 amino acids. CDR3 protein: CASSLEGGTGFTF. DNA for the CDR3: TGTGCCAGCAGCTTAGAAGGGGGGACCGGCTTCACCTTC.

This clonotype was found a few times. The genes are TRBV20-1 and TRBJ1-2, with 9 nucleotides matching TRBD1. Germline V lookup: CDR1 DFQATT, CDR2 SNEGSKA (reference sequence). V was pared by 5 bases and J by 6 bases, with 7 bases of the junction left unmatched. The CDR3 length is 13 residues. As DNA, the CDR3 is TGCAGTGCTGGCGGGACAGGGAACCATGGCTACACCTTC. This codes for CSAGGTGNHGYTF.

The CDR3 bases are TGTGCCAGCAGTACTCACAGAGGCCCAGATACGCAGTATTTT. Protein product: CASSTHRGPDTQYF. The chain uses TRBV6-2 or TRBV6-3 and TRBJ2-3; D is unresolved. The CDR3 loop spans 14 amino acids. Germline lookup yields CDR1 MNHEY and CDR2 SVGEGT. V gave up 5 bases and J gave up 4 bases, with 13 bases separating them.

This clonotype was seen a few times. This sequence joins TRBV7-2 and TRBJ2-3; 8 bases agree with TRBD2. Germline V gene sequence: CDR1 SGHTA, CDR2 FQGNSA. The CDR3 totals 16 residues. V was clipped by 0 bases and J by 3 bases; unmatched bases: 5. The CDR3: CASSLASGGLTDTQYF. The CDR3 bases are TGTGCCAGCAGCTTAGCGTCGGGGGGGCTGACAGATACGCAGTATTTT.

This clonotype occurred many times. The genes are TRBV19 and TRBJ1-2; TRBD1 matches at 7 bases. The J segment lost 3 bases and the V segment lost 2 bases, leaving 6 bases of the junction unmatched. The CDR3 totals 15 residues. Per germline, CDR1 LNHDA and CDR2 SQIVND (reference sequence). The CDR3 DNA follows: TGTGCCAGTAGTATATCATCTCAGGGGGACTATGGCTACACCTTC. Amino acids: CASSISSQGDYGYTF.

The V call is TRBV5-1, the J call TRBJ2-7; tentatively, D is TRBD1 or TRBD2 (6 bases each). The CDR3 sequence is 15 residues long. Germline V gives CDR1 SGHRS, CDR2 YFSETQ. V lost 0 bases, J lost 4 bases, and 14 bases lay in between. CDR3 sequence (DNA): TGCGCCAGCAGCTTGGAGGGGGGTTCCCTATACGAGCAGTACGTC. Protein product: CASSLEGGSLYEQYV.

This clonotype showed up many times. The chain couples TRBV4-2 to TRBJ2-7, with D perhaps TRBD1 (5 bases). V lost 0 bases to trimming and J lost 9 bases, with 12 bases between them. There are 13 residues in the CDR3. Germline values: CDR1 LGHNA, CDR2 YNFKEQ. CDR3 region: CASSQDTRDRQYF. The CDR3, as DNA: TGTGCCAGCAGCCAAGATACCAGGGATCGGCAGTACTTC.

The chain couples TRBV6-5 to TRBJ1-3; D gene uncertain. The CDR3 length is 16 residues. The germline V gene encodes CDR1 MNHEY and CDR2 SVGAGI. Trimming left V 0 bases short and J 0 bases short, with 9 bases between. CDR3 amino acids: CASSYSRWSSGNTIYF. For the CDR3, the DNA is TGTGCCAGCAGTTACTCCCGTTGGAGCTCTGGAAACACCATATATTTT.

The chain carries TRBV9 and TRBJ1-1; weak D call: TRBD1 (5 bases). From germline, CDR1 is SGDLS and CDR2 YYNGEE. The CDR3 loop spans 16 amino acids. V lost 0 bases to trimming and J lost 2 bases, with 14 bases between them. The CDR3 nucleotides read TGTGCCAGCAGCGTAGGGGGGAGTGGGACCAACACTGAAGCTTTCTTT. Its translation is CASSVGGSGTNTEAFF.

In this sample, this clonotype turned up a few times. This chain joins TRBV5-1 and TRBJ2-7; 8 bases align to TRBD1. V shed 0 bases, J shed 7 bases, and the junction held 6 bases outside the gene matches. The CDR3 is 14 residues long. The germline CDR1 and CDR2 sequences are SGHRS and YFSETQ. For the CDR3, the DNA is TGCGCCAGCAGCTTGGCCGAGACAGGGGAAGAGCAGTACTTC. Amino acid sequence: CASSLAETGEEQYF.

The rearrangement links TRBV12-3 or TRBV12-4 to TRBJ1-1, with a tentative D call TRBD1 (5 bases). This CDR3 contains 15 residues. V was pared by 2 bases and J by 4 bases, with 14 bases between. As DNA, the CDR3 is TGTGCCAGCAGTTTATTAAACCAGGGACTCACTGAAGCTTTCTTT. Its translation: CASSLLNQGLTEAFF.

This chain links TRBV12-3 or TRBV12-4 with TRBJ2-6; D unresolved. The CDR3 has 14 residues. The V end was cut by 1 base, the J end by 2 bases, with 3 bases between. The CDR3 DNA sequence: TGTGCCAGCAGTTTAGAGACTGGGGCCAACGTCCTGACTTTC. It is translated as CASSLETGANVLTF.

V usage is TRBV7-6 and J usage is TRBJ1-5, with D maybe TRBD1 (5 bases). CDR1 and CDR2 (germline): SGHVS, FNYEAQ. This CDR3 is 15 amino acids long. V lost 5 bases and J lost 5, with 16 bases in between. CDR3 sequence (DNA): TGTGCCAGCAGCCCCGGGACGACAAGGGATCAGCCCCAGCATTTT. This encodes CASSPGTTRDQPQHF.

This clonotype was seen more than once but under ten times. The chain combines TRBV10-2 with TRBJ2-3; 9 bases agree with TRBD2. The ends lost 3 bases at V and 11 bases at J; junction bases unmatched: 15. In germline, CDR1 is WSHSY, CDR2 SAAADI. CDR3 size: 16 residues. Here the CDR3 DNA reads TGCGCCAGCAGTGACTCTTCAGCGGGGGGCCCGGGTGGGCAGTATTTT. Protein sequence: CASSDSSAGGPGGQYF.

V usage is TRBV5-1 and J usage is TRBJ1-4, with TRBD1 as a possible D gene (6 bases). V lost 6 bases to trimming and J lost 3 bases, with 9 bases between them. CDR1 and CDR2 (germline): SGHRS, YFSETQ. This CDR3 is built from 13 residues. CDR3 nucleotides: TGCGCCAGCACACAGGGCGCTAATGAAAAACTGTTTTTT. Its protein product is CASTQGANEKLFF.

A few counts support this clonotype. This chain joins TRBV18 and TRBJ2-5; D is possibly TRBD1 (6 bases). Trimming removed 5 bases from V and 5 bases from J, with 21 bases in between. The V gene's germline CDR1 is KGHSH and CDR2 LQKENI. The CDR3 length is 16 residues. CDR3 sequence: CASSINLGQSMETQYF. In DNA form, the CDR3 reads TGTGCCAGCTCAATCAACCTGGGACAAAGTATGGAGACCCAGTACTTC. Looking up the rest from reference TRBV18 and TRBJ2-5 gives the full variable domain: NAGVMQNPRHLVRRRGQEARLRCSPMKGHSHVYWYRQLPEEGLKFMVYLQKENIIDESGMPKERFSAEFPKEGPSILRIQQVVRGDSAAYFCASSINLGQSMETQYFGPGTRLLVL.

This clonotype was picked up a small number of times. The CDR3 nucleotides read TGTGCCAGCAGCTTAGGTAGAGGTGGAGCAGCGATTGAAGCTTTCTTT. This gives the protein CASSLGRGGAAIEAFF. The chain has TRBV7-8 and TRBJ1-1; the D is unclear. Germline V gene lookup returns CDR1 SGHVS and CDR2 FQNEAQ. V shed 1 base and J shed 7 bases, with 19 bases lying between them. There are 16 residues in the CDR3. The full variable domain, rest sourced from reference TRBV7-8 and TRBJ1-1, is GAGVSQSPRYKVAKRGQDVALRCDPISGHVSLFWYQQALGQGPEFLTYFQNEAQLDKSGLPSDRFFAERPEGSVSTLKIQRTQQEDSAVYLCASSLGRGGAAIEAFFGQGTRLTVV.

The gene calls are TRBV29-1 and TRBJ2-7, with TRBD1 matching 7 bases. CDR3 length: 11 residues. Germline V CDR1 and CDR2: SQVTM, ANQGSEA. Unmatched junction bases numbered 3, after V lost 7 bases and J lost 3 bases. The DNA of the CDR3 is TGCAGCGCCTGGGACAGCTACGAGCAGTACGTC. Translating gives CSAWDSYEQYV.

A few counts support this clonotype. The chain links TRBV9 to TRBJ1-1; D unresolved. CDR1 is SGDLS and CDR2 is YYNGEE in the germline V gene. V was cut by 0 bases and J by 6 bases, with 12 bases left in between. There are 14 residues in the CDR3. CDR3 nucleotide sequence: TGTGCCAGCAGCGTAGCGGACGGGGTGTCTGAAGCTTTCTTT. Its translation: CASSVADGVSEAFF.

This clonotype was counted only a few times. The chain uses TRBV4-3 and TRBJ2-1; 8 positions agree with TRBD2. The ends lost 4 bases at V and 2 bases at J; junction bases unmatched: 7. The CDR3 covers 16 residues. The V gene's germline CDR1 is LGHNA and CDR2 YSLEER. The CDR3 here is CASSPRLGGAYNEQFF. For the CDR3, the DNA is TGCGCCAGCAGCCCTAGACTCGGGGGGGCCTACAATGAGCAGTTCTTC.

The rearrangement joins TRBV5-1 to TRBJ2-7, with TRBD1 matching over 8 bases. V gave up 2 bases and J gave up 4 bases; unmatched junction bases: 11. This CDR3 contains 16 residues. Germline V lookup: CDR1 SGHRS, CDR2 YFSETQ. The chain's CDR3 is CASSFLPARGLYEQYF. The CDR3 nucleotides read TGCGCCAGCAGCTTCTTACCGGCCAGGGGGCTTTACGAGCAGTACTTC.